These T cell receptor beta chains were read from a single sample in a study of vaccination and CD4 T cells after COVID-19. Their recognized antigens are unknown. A single record per CDR3 protein comes from TCRdb applying MiXCR to the PCR reads. This sample has 6,000 to 6,500 distinct CDR3 sequences; roughly three quarters occur once, and the top ten carry roughly 20%. Sequencing input: CD4+ T cells from blood, cultured in vitro. All receptors derive from a human donor who had recovered from COVID-19. Both conserved end residues are trimmed from each CDR3. The D gene is left open where the match is weak.

D gene: NA
V gene: TRBV6-1
CDR3 protein: ASSSGHTNTEAF

D gene: TRBD2
V gene: TRBV11-3
CDR3 protein: AGSFVLAGGENIQY

D gene: NA
V gene: TRBV5-4
CDR3 protein: ASSSGARVGTEAF

D gene: TRBD1
V gene: TRBV5-3
CDR3 protein: ASSLRRDRVAEQY

D gene: NA
V gene: TRBV7-2
CDR3 protein: ASSLVNSAHEQY

D gene: NA
V gene: TRBV6-5
CDR3 protein: ASSYSLIGEQY

D gene: NA
V gene: TRBV5-1
CDR3 protein: ASRNKPQLGVISPLH

D gene: TRBD1
V gene: TRBV7-9
CDR3 protein: ASSLDLAGGYGYT

D gene: NA
V gene: TRBV2
CDR3 protein: ASRVKDYSGNTIY

D gene: NA
V gene: TRBV15
CDR3 protein: ATSRDRQGRDGYT

D gene: NA
V gene: TRBV29-1
CDR3 protein: SVENRNYGYT

D gene: NA
V gene: TRBV5-4
CDR3 protein: ASSPSTDQETQY

D gene: TRBD1
V gene: TRBV27
CDR3 protein: ASSKTGGGGGNYGYT

D gene: NA
V gene: TRBV20-1
CDR3 protein: SAQDPTGANVLT

D gene: NA
V gene: TRBV20-1
CDR3 protein: SAENPRGYEQY

D gene: NA
V gene: TRBV5-1
CDR3 protein: AGSLVGGNTEAF

D gene: TRBD1
V gene: TRBV5-1
CDR3 protein: ASSFRGLSPGVQETQY

D gene: TRBD1
V gene: TRBV2
CDR3 protein: ASSGQGAETQY

D gene: NA
V gene: TRBV6-5
CDR3 protein: ASSYRPAGELF

D gene: TRBD1
V gene: TRBV20-1
CDR3 protein: SARGAPGTGVYGYT

D gene: TRBD1
V gene: TRBV10-1
CDR3 protein: ASSERAGGPISGNTIY

D gene: NA
V gene: TRBV7-6
CDR3 protein: ASSLQDGNSPLH

D gene: NA
V gene: TRBV20-1
CDR3 protein: SARAQLVIPYEQY

D gene: NA
V gene: TRBV27
CDR3 protein: ASSFQAGGAGSYT

D gene: NA
V gene: TRBV20-1
CDR3 protein: SANRNDRNTEAF

D gene: NA
V gene: TRBV19
CDR3 protein: ASSTGASTGELF

D gene: NA
V gene: TRBV2
CDR3 protein: ASRKGSNLADEQY

D gene: TRBD1
V gene: TRBV24-1
CDR3 protein: ATSDGTAINEKLF

D gene: NA
V gene: TRBV20-1
CDR3 protein: SAKDGPKLEAF

D gene: TRBD1
V gene: TRBV5-1
CDR3 protein: ASSRGQGARGEKLF

D gene: NA
V gene: TRBV20-1
CDR3 protein: SARVGFSLTEAF

D gene: TRBD1
V gene: TRBV6-2/TRBV6-3
CDR3 protein: ASSPNQGASQPQH

D gene: NA
V gene: TRBV20-1
CDR3 protein: SGGHSGNTIY

D gene: TRBD1
V gene: TRBV20-1
CDR3 protein: SAQDRGEGGYT

D gene: TRBD1
V gene: TRBV24-1
CDR3 protein: ATSEDTGGSGEAF

D gene: NA
V gene: TRBV1
CDR3 protein: TSSQDRPGNQPQH

D gene: NA
V gene: TRBV2
CDR3 protein: ASRDTRTVKTQY

D gene: NA
V gene: TRBV6-2/TRBV6-3
CDR3 protein: ASNKGVDHQPQH

D gene: NA
V gene: TRBV27
CDR3 protein: ASSRTGFRAYGYT

D gene: NA
V gene: TRBV11-2
CDR3 protein: ASSLEVGLLF

D gene: TRBD2
V gene: TRBV10-2
CDR3 protein: ASSYVAGPSYEQY

D gene: NA
V gene: TRBV6-5
CDR3 protein: ASSWPGRTGELF

D gene: NA
V gene: TRBV15
CDR3 protein: ATSRDSGAGNTIY

D gene: NA
V gene: TRBV6-1
CDR3 protein: ASTFSGTGTAPLH

D gene: NA
V gene: TRBV12-3/TRBV12-4
CDR3 protein: ASSSTGTYGYT

D gene: NA
V gene: TRBV7-3
CDR3 protein: ASSLSAGLNTEAF

D gene: TRBD2
V gene: TRBV6-1
CDR3 protein: ASKAREGYEQY